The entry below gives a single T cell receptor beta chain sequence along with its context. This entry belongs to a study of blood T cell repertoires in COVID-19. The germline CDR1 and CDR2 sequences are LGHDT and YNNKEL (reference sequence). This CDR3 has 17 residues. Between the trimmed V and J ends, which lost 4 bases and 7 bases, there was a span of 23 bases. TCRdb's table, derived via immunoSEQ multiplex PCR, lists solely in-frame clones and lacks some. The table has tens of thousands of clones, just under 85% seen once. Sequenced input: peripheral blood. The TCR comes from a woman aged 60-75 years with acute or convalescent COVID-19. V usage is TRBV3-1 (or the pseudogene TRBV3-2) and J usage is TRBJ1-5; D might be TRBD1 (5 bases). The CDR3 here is CASSPKTGVAGIQPQHF. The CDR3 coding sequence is TGTGCCAGCAGCCCCAAGACGGGGGTGGCTGGGATACAGCCCCAGCATTTT.